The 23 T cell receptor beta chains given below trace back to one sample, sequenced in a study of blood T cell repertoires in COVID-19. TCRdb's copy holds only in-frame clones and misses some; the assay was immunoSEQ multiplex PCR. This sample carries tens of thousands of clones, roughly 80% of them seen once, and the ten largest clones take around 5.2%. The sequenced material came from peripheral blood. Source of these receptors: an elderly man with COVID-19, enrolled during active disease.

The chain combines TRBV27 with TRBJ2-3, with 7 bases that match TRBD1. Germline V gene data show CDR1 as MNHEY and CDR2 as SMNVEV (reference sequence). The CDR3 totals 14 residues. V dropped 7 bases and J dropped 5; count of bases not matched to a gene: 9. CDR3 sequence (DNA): TGTGCCAGCACAATAGGGGGCGCGGGAGATACGCAGTATTTT. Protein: CASTIGGAGDTQYF.

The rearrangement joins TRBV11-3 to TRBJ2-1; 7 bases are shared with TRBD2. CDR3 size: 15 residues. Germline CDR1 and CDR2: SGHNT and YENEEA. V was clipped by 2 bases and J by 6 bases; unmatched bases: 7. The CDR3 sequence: CASSLSASSGNEQFF. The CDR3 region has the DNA TGTGCCAGCAGCTTATCTGCGTCTAGCGGCAATGAGCAGTTCTTC.

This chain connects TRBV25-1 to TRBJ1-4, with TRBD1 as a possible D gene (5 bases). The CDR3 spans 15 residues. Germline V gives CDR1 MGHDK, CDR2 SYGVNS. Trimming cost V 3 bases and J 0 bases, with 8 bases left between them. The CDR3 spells CASSDDRSTNEKLFF. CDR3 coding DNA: TGTGCCAGCAGTGACGACAGATCAACTAATGAAAAACTGTTTTTT.

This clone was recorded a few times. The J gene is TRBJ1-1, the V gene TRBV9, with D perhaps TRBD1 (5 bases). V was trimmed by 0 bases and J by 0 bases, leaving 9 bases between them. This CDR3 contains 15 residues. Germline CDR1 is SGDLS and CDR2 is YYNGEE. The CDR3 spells CASSVGGVMNTEAFF. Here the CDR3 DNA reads TGTGCCAGCAGCGTAGGGGGGGTCATGAACACTGAAGCTTTCTTT. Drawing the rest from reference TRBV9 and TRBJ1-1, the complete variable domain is DSGVTQTPKHLITATGQRVTLRCSPRSGDLSVYWYQQSLDQGLQFLIQYYNGEERAKGNILERFSAQQFPDLHSELNLSSLELGDSALYFCASSVGGVMNTEAFFGQGTRLTVV.

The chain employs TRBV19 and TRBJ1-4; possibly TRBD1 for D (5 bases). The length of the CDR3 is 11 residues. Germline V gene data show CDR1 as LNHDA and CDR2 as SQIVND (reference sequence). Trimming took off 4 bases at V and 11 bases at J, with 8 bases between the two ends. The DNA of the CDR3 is TGTGCCAGTAGTAGACAGTGGAAACTGTTTTTT. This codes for CASSRQWKLFF.

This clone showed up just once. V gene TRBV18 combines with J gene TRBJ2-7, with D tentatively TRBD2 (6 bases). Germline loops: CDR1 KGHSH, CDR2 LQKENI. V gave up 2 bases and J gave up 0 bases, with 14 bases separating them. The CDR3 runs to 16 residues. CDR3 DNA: TGTGCCAGCTCACCAAACCCGGGAGTAGTCTCCTACGAGCAGTACTTC. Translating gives CASSPNPGVVSYEQYF.

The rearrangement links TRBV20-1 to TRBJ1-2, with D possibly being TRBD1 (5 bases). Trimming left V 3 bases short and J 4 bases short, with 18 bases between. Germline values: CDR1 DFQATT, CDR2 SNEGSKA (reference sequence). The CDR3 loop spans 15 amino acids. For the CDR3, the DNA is TGCAGTGCTAGTTTGACGGGGGGGATTGGCTATGGCTACACCTTC. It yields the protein CSASLTGGIGYGYTF.

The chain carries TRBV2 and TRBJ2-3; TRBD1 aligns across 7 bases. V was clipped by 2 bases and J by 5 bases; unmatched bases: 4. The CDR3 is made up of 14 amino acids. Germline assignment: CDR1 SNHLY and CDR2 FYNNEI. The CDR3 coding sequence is TGTGCCAGCAGTGAAAACAGGGGAGTAGATACGCAGTATTTT. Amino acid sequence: CASSENRGVDTQYF. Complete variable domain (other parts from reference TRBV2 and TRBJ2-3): EPEVTQTPSHQVTQMGQEVILRCVPISNHLYFYWYRQILGQKVEFLVSFYNNEISEKSEIFDDQFSVERPDGSNFTLKIRSTKLEDSAMYFCASSENRGVDTQYFGPGTRLTVL.

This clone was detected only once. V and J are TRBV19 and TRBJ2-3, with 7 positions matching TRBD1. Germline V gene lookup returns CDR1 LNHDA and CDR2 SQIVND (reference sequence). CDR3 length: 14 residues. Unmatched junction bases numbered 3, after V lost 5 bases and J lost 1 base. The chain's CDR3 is CASSYGQGTDTQYF. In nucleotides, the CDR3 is TGTGCCAGTAGTTACGGACAGGGCACAGATACGCAGTATTTT.

The CDR3 protein is CASSFSGADHIQYF. CDR3 nucleotide sequence: TGCGCCAGCAGCTTTAGCGGGGCCGACCACATTCAGTACTTC. The V call is TRBV5-1, the J call TRBJ2-4; TRBD2 agrees at 8 bases. J lost 8 bases, V lost 2 bases, and 6 bases had no gene match. Germline-derived CDR1 and CDR2 are SGHRS and YFSETQ. This CDR3 spans 14 amino acids. Together with reference TRBV5-1 and TRBJ2-4, the CDR3 gives the full variable domain: KAGVTQTPRYLIKTRGQQVTLSCSPISGHRSVSWYQQTPGQGLQFLFEYFSETQRNKGNFPGRFSGRQFSNSRSEMNVSTLELGDSALYLCASSFSGADHIQYFGAGTRLSVL.

The chain's CDR3 is CASTPRGTNEKLFF. Here the CDR3 DNA reads TGTGCCAGCACTCCGAGGGGGACTAATGAAAAACTGTTTTTT. The V and J genes are TRBV3-1 (or the pseudogene TRBV3-2) and TRBJ1-4, with D maybe TRBD1 (6 bases). From germline, CDR1 is LGHDT and CDR2 YNNKEL (reference sequence). The length of the CDR3 is 14 residues. V gave up 7 bases and J gave up 2 bases, with 11 bases separating them.

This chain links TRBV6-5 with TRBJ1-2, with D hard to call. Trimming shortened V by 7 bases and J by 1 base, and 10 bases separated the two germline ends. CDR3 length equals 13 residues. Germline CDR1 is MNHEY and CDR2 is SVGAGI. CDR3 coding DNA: TGTGCCAGCAACCCGACATTTAACTATGGCTACACCTTC. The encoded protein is CASNPTFNYGYTF.

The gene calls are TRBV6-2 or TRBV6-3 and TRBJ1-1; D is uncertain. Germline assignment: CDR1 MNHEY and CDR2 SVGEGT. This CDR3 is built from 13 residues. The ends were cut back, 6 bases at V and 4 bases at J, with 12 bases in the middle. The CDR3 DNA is TGTGCCAGCAGCACAATACAGTCCACTGAAGCTTTCTTT. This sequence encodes CASSTIQSTEAFF.

The chain's CDR3 is CASSRNEQFF. The CDR3 DNA sequence: TGTGCCAGCAGTCGGAATGAGCAGTTCTTC. The genes are TRBV2 and TRBJ2-1, with D unresolved. The CDR3 runs 10 residues. Per the germline V gene, CDR1 is SNHLY and CDR2 is FYNNEI. Trimming left V 5 bases short and J 7 bases short, with 3 bases between.

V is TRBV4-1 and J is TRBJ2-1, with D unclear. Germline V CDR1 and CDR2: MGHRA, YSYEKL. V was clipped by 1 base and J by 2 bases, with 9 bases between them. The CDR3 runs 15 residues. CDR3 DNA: TGCGCCAGCAGCCAAGTGGCAGGTACCTACAATGAGCAGTTCTTC. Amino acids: CASSQVAGTYNEQFF.

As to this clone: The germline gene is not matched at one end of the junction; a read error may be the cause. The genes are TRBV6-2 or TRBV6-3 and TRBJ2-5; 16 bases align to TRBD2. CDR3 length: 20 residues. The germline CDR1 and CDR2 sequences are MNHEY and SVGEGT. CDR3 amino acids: CGSSYPRLGLAGGYQETQYF. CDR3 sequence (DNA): TGTGGCAGCAGTTACCCTCGCCTGGGACTAGCGGGGGGGTACCAAGAGACCCAGTACTTC.

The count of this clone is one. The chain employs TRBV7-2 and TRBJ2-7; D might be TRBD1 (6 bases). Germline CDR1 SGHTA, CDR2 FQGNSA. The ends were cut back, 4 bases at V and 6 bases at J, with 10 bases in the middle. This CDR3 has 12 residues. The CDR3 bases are TGTGCCAGCAGCTCAGGGGTGGGCGAGCAGTACTTC. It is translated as CASSSGVGEQYF.

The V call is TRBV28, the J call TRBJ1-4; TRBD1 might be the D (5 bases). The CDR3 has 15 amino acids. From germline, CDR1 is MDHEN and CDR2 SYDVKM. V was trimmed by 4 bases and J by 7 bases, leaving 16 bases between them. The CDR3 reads CASSSRGSGGEKLFF. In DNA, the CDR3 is TGTGCCAGCAGTTCAAGGGGTTCGGGTGGTGAAAAACTGTTTTTT.

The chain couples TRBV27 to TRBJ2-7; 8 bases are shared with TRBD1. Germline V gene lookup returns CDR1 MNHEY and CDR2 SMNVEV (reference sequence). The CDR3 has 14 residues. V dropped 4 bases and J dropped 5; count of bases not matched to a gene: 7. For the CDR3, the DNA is TGTGCCAGCAGTTGGGGGCAGGGGGCGAACGAGCAGTACTTC. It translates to CASSWGQGANEQYF.

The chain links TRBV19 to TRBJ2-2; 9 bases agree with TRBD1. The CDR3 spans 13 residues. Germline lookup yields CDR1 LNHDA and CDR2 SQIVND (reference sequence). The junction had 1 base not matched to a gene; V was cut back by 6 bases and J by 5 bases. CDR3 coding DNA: TGTGCCAGTAGAGGACAGGGGACCGGGGAGCTGTTTTTT. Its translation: CASRGQGTGELFF.

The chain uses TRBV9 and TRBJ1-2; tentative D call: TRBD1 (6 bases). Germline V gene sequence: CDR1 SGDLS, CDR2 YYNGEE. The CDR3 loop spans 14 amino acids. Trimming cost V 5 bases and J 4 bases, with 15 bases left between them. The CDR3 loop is CASRKEGEGYGYTF. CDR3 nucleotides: TGTGCCAGCAGAAAAGAGGGGGAGGGCTATGGCTACACCTTC.

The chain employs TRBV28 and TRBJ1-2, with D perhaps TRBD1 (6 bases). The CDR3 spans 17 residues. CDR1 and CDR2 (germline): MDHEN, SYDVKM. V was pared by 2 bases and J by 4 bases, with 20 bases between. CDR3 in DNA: TGTGCCAGCAGTTTACACGGCCGTACAGGGTTAGCCTATGGCTACACCTTC. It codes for CASSLHGRTGLAYGYTF.

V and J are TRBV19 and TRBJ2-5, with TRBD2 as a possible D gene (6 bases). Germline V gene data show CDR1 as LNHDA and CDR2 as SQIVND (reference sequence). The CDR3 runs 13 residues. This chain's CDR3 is CAARASEEETQYF. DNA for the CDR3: TGTGCTGCGAGAGCTAGCGAGGAGGAGACCCAGTACTTC.